The entry that follows covers one T cell receptor (beta chain) sequence. Its antigen is unknown. Sequencing was performed with immunoSEQ multiplex PCR; in TCRdb, only in-frame clones are kept and a portion is missing. The sample shows 2 million or so clones, around 95% of them seen only once. The data derive from a study of shared clonotypes between healthy human individuals. Overall study context: Used for every donor were three CD4 naive, three CD4 memory, two CD8 naive and one CD8 memory plate. Study-wide points: Rarefaction curves obtained for sorted subsets showed sequencing incomplete despite large depth. As a rule, naive subsets had a larger estimated richness than memory subsets. The represented genetic and exposure-history diversity was limited by the small number of donors.

This CDR3 has 16 amino acids. Germline V gene data show CDR1 as MNHNS and CDR2 as SASEGT. Trimming cost V 2 bases and J 3 bases; bases outside gene matches: 7. This rearrangement joins TRBV6-1 to TRBJ1-1; 9 bases agree with TRBD1. Sequencing was carried out using naive CD4+ T cells sorted from blood. Subset denoted: CD45RA+ positively selected. This receptor was taken from a man between 18 and 35 years old in good health. CDR3 residues: CASSEQDRGYDTEAFF. For the CDR3, the DNA is TGTGCCAGCAGTGAACAAGACAGGGGGTACGACACTGAAGCTTTCTTT.